These 5 T cell receptor beta chains share one sample of origin, sequenced in a study of identifying expanded T cells in peripheral blood. Data came from immunoSEQ multiplex PCR; TCRdb stores just in-frame clones and leaves some out. The sample carries around 68,000 clones, approximately 87% recorded once. Sequencing was performed on blood. The receptors shown here come from a person aged 18 to 75 in good health.

V and J are TRBV5-1 and TRBJ1-2; unclear D gene. Germline CDR1 SGHRS, CDR2 YFSETQ. The CDR3 length is 15 residues. The germline V and J ends were trimmed by 0 bases and 6 bases, with 15 bases remaining between them. The CDR3 loop reads CASSLDRTGSNGYTF. The CDR3, as DNA: TGCGCCAGCAGCTTGGACCGGACGGGGAGCAATGGCTACACCTTC.

The chain couples TRBV4-2 to TRBJ1-6; 8 bases are shared with TRBD1. The CDR3 spans 16 residues. Unmatched junction bases numbered 8, after V lost 1 base and J lost 9 bases. CDR1 and CDR2 (germline): LGHNA, YNFKEQ. For the CDR3, the DNA is TGTGCCAGCAGCCAAGGGCCGGACAGGGAAGGTTCACCCCTCCACTTT. It specifies CASSQGPDREGSPLHF.

The chain has TRBV9 and TRBJ2-3; possibly TRBD1 or TRBD2 for D (5 bases each). CDR1 and CDR2 from the germline V gene are SGDLS and YYNGEE. The CDR3 is 15 residues long. V gave up 4 bases and J gave up 0 bases, with 12 bases separating them. The CDR3 nucleotides read TGTGCCAGCAGCCTGGGACGGCAAAGCACAGATACGCAGTATTTT. This translates into CASSLGRQSTDTQYF.

The chain joins TRBV23-1 to TRBJ2-7; TRBD1 agrees at 8 bases. TRBV23-1 is assigned to the ORF class and has an uncertain function. The CDR3 length is 20 residues. The V and J ends lost 4 bases and 0 bases, in that order; junction bases with no gene match: 20. This CDR3 reads CASSPYPPGTGQTLSYEQYF. The CDR3 DNA reads as TGCGCCAGCAGTCCCTACCCCCCCGGGACAGGCCAAACCCTCTCCTACGAGCAGTACTTC.

The rearrangement joins TRBV30 to TRBJ2-7; the D gene is possibly TRBD2 (5 bases). V lost 2 bases, J lost 1 base, and 12 bases lay in between. Germline CDR1 is GTSNPN and CDR2 is SVGIG (reference sequence). CDR3 length equals 14 residues. This CDR3 reads CAWSSSGFSYEQYF. In DNA form, the CDR3 reads TGTGCCTGGAGTTCAAGCGGATTTTCCTACGAGCAGTACTTC.